This T cell receptor beta chain was identified during a study of OX40 agonist ivuxolimab in advanced cancers. Study overall: Among those enrolled, mean age was 60 years (range about 23 to 90) and 82.7% were male.

Only in-frame clones appear in the TCRdb table, and some are missing; sequencing was by immunoSEQ multiplex PCR. The sample carries about 100,000 clones, around nine tenths recorded once. Overall study results and limits: At doses 0.1 to 3.0 mg/kg, CD4+ and CD8+ clones expanded.

Enrollment shut out patients with autoimmune disease history or systemic immunosuppression. Baseline, cycle 4 day 1, and cycle 7 day 1 were the blood sampling points. The CDR3 totals 16 residues. Germline lookup yields CDR1 SGHRS and CDR2 YFSETQ. V was clipped by 1 base and J by 8 bases; unmatched bases: 11. This clone was recorded only once. The target antigen is unknown. This clonotype was sampled from an adult with an advanced solid tumor such as melanoma, head and neck, liver or kidney cancer. The chain uses TRBV5-1 and TRBJ2-2; 7 bases fit TRBD2. The sample here was CD4+ or CD8+ T cells sorted from blood, taken in a trial of the OX40 agonist ivuxolimab. The CDR3 loop is CASSLMAGAGGGELFF. The CDR3 DNA sequence: TGCGCCAGCAGCTTGATGGCGGGAGCAGGTGGTGGGGAGCTGTTTTTT.